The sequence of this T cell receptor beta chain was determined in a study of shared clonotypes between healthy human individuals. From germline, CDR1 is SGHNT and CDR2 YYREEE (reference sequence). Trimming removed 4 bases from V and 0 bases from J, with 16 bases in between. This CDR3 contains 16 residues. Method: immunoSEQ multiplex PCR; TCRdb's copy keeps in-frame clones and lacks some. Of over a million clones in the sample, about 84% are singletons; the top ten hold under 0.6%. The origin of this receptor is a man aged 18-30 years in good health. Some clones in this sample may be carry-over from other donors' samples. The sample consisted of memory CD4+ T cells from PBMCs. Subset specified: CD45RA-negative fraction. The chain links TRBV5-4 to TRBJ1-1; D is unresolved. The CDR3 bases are TGTGCCAGCAGCGTGGGGATGGGCTTTCTGAACACTGAAGCTTTCTTT. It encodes CASSVGMGFLNTEAFF. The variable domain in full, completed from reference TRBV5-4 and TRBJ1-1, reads ETGVTQSPTHLIKTRGQQVTLRCSSQSGHNTVSWYQQALGQGPQFIFQYYREEENGRGNFPPRFSGLQFPNYSSELNVNALELDDSALYLCASSVGMGFLNTEAFFGQGTRLTVV.